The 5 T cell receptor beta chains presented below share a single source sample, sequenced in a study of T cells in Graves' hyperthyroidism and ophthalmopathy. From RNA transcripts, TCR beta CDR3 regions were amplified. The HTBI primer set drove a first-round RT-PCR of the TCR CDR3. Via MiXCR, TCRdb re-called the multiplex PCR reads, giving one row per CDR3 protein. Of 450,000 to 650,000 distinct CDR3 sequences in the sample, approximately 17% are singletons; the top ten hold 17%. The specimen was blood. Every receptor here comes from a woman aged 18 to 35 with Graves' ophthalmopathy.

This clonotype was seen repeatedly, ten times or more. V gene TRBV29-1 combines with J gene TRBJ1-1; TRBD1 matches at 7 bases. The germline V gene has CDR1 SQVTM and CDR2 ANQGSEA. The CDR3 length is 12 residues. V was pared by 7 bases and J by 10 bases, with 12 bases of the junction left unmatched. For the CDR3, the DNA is TGCAGCGCACGACCCAGGGGGTTACCAGCTTTCTTT. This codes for CSARPRGLPAFF.

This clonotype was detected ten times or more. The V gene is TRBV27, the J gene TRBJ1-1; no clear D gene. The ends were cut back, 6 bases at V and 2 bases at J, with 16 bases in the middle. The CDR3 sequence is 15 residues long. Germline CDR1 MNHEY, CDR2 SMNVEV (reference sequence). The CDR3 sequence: CASSPMYVGNTEAFF. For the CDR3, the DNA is TGTGCCAGCAGCCCTATGTATGTGGGTAACACTGAAGCTTTCTTT.

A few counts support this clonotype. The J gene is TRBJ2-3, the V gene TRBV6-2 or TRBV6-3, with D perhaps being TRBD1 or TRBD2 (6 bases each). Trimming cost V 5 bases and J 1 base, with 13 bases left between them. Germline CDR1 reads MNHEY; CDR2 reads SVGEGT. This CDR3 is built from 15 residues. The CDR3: CASSRGAYGTDTQYF. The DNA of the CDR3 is TGTGCCAGCAGTAGGGGGGCGTACGGCACAGATACGCAGTATTTT.

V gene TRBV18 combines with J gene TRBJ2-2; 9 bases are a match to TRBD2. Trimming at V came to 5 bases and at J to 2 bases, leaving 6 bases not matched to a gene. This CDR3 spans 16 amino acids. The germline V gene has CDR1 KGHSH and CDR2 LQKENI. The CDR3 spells CASSSRTSANTGELFF. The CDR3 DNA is TGTGCCAGCTCATCCCGGACTAGCGCAAACACCGGGGAGCTGTTTTTT.

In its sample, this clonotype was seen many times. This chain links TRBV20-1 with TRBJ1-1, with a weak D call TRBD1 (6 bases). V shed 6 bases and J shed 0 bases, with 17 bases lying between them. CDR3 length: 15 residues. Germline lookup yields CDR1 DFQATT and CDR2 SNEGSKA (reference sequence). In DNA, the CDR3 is TGCAGTGCAACCAAAACCGGGACAATGAACACTGAAGCTTTCTTT. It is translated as CSATKTGTMNTEAFF.